The text below deals with one T cell receptor (beta chain). Cohort 3 recovery required two negative PCRs, clearance, or symptom resolution. CDR1 and CDR2 (germline): SGDLS, YYNGEE. Between the trimmed V and J ends, which lost 1 base and 0 bases, there was a span of 7 bases. The CDR3 has 15 amino acids. This entry is derived from a study of blood T cell repertoires in COVID-19. About the study: Samples representing acute and convalescent COVID-19 were sourced from the United States, Italy and Spain.

Original handling: Amplified reference gene primers provided the basis for estimating nucleated cell counts. Produced via immunoSEQ multiplex PCR; TCRdb's table is partial and in-frame only. The V and J calls and the clone size are those of that table, but D and trimming were determined from the DNA. This sample yields hundreds of thousands of clones, of which more than 80% are seen a single time; 2.4% belongs to the top ten. The rearrangement links TRBV9 to TRBJ1-4; the D gene is possibly TRBD1 (5 bases). The sequenced sample was PBMCs or T cells enriched from blood (not recorded which). This receptor was identified in a woman younger than 35 who had recovered from COVID-19. The CDR3 loop reads CASSVSTATNEKLFF. For the CDR3, the DNA is TGTGCCAGCAGCGTATCGACAGCAACTAATGAAAAACTGTTTTTT.